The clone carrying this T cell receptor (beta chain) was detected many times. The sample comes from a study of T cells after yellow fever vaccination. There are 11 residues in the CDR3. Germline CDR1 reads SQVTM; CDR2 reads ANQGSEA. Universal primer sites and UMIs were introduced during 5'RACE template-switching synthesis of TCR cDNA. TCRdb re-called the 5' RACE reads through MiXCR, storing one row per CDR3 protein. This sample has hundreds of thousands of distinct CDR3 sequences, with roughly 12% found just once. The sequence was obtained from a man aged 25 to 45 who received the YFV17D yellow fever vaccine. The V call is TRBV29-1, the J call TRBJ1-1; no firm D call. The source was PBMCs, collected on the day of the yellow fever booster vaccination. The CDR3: CSSAVNTEAFF. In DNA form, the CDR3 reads TGCTCCAGCGCAGTGAACACTGAAGCTTTCTTT.